The sequence of this T cell receptor (beta chain) was determined in a study of cytomegalovirus exposure and HLA in healthy donors. General observations from the study: TCR sequences were mostly rare, though some public TCRs occurred in many donors. Reportedly, TCR beta sequences accurately predicted HLA-A and HLA-B alleles in most subjects. Reportedly, a later analysis found an Asian-associated ancestry cluster had fewer N-insertions than the roughly 700-donor mean.

The germline V gene encodes CDR1 LGHNA and CDR2 YNFKEQ. This CDR3 spans 17 amino acids. The V and J ends lost 0 bases and 2 bases, in that order; junction bases with no gene match: 4. Unrecorded immune exposure was likely among donors, who were nominally healthy when sampled. In regard to this clone: Its target is not known.

A multiplex PCR was run with 60 Vbeta primers and 13 Jbeta primers. Sequenced by immunoSEQ multiplex PCR; TCRdb stores in-frame clones only, minus some. The table has about 160,000 clones, around 78% seen once. The V gene is TRBV4-2, the J gene TRBJ2-3, with 11 positions matching TRBD2. What was sequenced was PBMCs. The sequence came from a woman in her thirties or forties in good health and CMV-seronegative. The CDR3 loop is CASSQDLAGGPTDTQYF. The CDR3 nucleotides are TGTGCCAGCAGCCAAGATCTAGCGGGAGGACCCACAGATACGCAGTATTTT.